The rows below give T cell receptor beta chains drawn from one sample of a study of spatial heterogeneity in lung cancer. TCRdb called the 5' RACE reads again in MiXCR, with one record for every CDR3 protein. Of some 22,000 distinct CDR3 sequences in the sample, about 4.7% were seen once. The sample here was PBMCs, taken at surgery. The receptors were gathered from a male donor with early-stage non-small cell lung cancer. Both conserved end residues are part of each CDR3. Fields, in order: D gene, V gene, clone size, CDR3 length, J gene, CDR3 DNA, CDR3 protein. The D gene is left open where the match is weak. Not every row has a clone size; where given, it reads once, few, many or a size class.

D: .; V: TRBV6-2/TRBV6-3; size: once; length: 17; J: TRBJ2-1; DNA: TGTGCCATCAGTTACGGTGGAACCTCAACGGTGGGGCGTGGGCAGTTCTTC; CDR3: CAISYGGTSTVGRGQFF
D: .; V: TRBV9; size: many; length: 14; J: TRBJ2-5; DNA: TGTGCCAGCAGCGTAGAGAGTTCTGGAGAGACCCAGTACTTC; CDR3: CASSVESSGETQYF
D: .; V: TRBV28; size: .; length: 12; J: TRBJ1-2; DNA: TGTGCCAGCCAGGACGGATACGACGGCTACACCTTC; CDR3: CASQDGYDGYTF
D: .; V: TRBV29-1; size: medium-sized; length: 13; J: TRBJ1-1; DNA: TGCAGCGTTGCTCGGGGTTTGAACACTGAAGCTTTCTTT; CDR3: CSVARGLNTEAFF
D: TRBD2; V: TRBV7-9; size: .; length: 15; J: TRBJ2-1; DNA: TGTGCCAGCAGCTTACTAGCGGGGGGATACAATGAGCAGTTCTTC; CDR3: CASSLLAGGYNEQFF
D: TRBD1; V: TRBV4-3; size: many; length: 15; J: TRBJ1-1; DNA: TGCGCCAGCAGCCATACGGGACAGGCGGACACTGAAGCTTTCTTT; CDR3: CASSHTGQADTEAFF
D: .; V: TRBV21-1; size: many; length: 17; J: TRBJ1-4; DNA: TGTGCCAGCAGCAAAAGGAGCCCGAACAGGGTGTGTGAAAAACTGTTTTTT; CDR3: CASSKRSPNRVCEKLFF
D: .; V: TRBV27; size: many; length: 15; J: TRBJ2-1; DNA: TGTGCCAGCAGTCTCCGGACGGTCTCCTACAATGAGCAGTTCTTC; CDR3: CASSLRTVSYNEQFF
D: .; V: TRBV27; size: many; length: 14; J: TRBJ1-2; DNA: TGTGCCAGCAGTTCCCCGGGAGTAAACTATGGCTACACCTTC; CDR3: CASSSPGVNYGYTF
D: .; V: TRBV20-1; size: few; length: 13; J: TRBJ2-7; DNA: TGCAGTCACATGGACACGATTTCCTACGAGCAGTACTTC; CDR3: CSHMDTISYEQYF
D: .; V: TRBV3-1; size: many; length: 12; J: TRBJ2-3; DNA: TGTGCCAGCAGCAACGGGGCTGATACGCAGTATTTT; CDR3: CASSNGADTQYF
D: .; V: TRBV9; size: many; length: 14; J: TRBJ2-1; DNA: TGTGCCAGCAGCGGGGACCTCTCCTACAATGAGCAGTTCTTC; CDR3: CASSGDLSYNEQFF
D: .; V: TRBV5-6; size: many; length: 15; J: TRBJ1-5; DNA: TGTGCCAGCAGCTACAAAGGACGGGGCAATCAGCCCCAGCATTTT; CDR3: CASSYKGRGNQPQHF
D: TRBD1; V: TRBV4-2; size: many; length: 19; J: TRBJ1-2; DNA: TGTGCCAGCAGCCAAGCCCTTGACTCGGGAGACAGGGCAGAGTATGGCTACACCTTC; CDR3: CASSQALDSGDRAEYGYTF
D: .; V: TRBV4-3; size: medium-sized; length: 17; J: TRBJ2-3; DNA: TGCGCCAGCAGCCATGGCGGGACATTCGATAGCACAGATACGCAGTATTTT; CDR3: CASSHGGTFDSTDTQYF
D: .; V: TRBV7-2; size: many; length: 13; J: TRBJ2-7; DNA: TGTGCCAGCAACAACCCCGGGTTCAACGAGCAGTACTTC; CDR3: CASNNPGFNEQYF
D: .; V: TRBV6-2/TRBV6-3; size: many; length: 11; J: TRBJ2-2; DNA: TGTGCCAGCAGTCAACGGGGGGAGCTGTTTTTT; CDR3: CASSQRGELFF
D: .; V: TRBV12-3/TRBV12-4; size: many; length: 17; J: TRBJ2-5; DNA: TGTGCCAGCAGTCCCGGTCTAACAGGGCCCGGGGAAGAGACCCAGTACTTC; CDR3: CASSPGLTGPGEETQYF
D: TRBD1; V: TRBV9; size: medium-sized; length: 15; J: TRBJ2-2; DNA: TGTGCCAGCAGCGTATCTACAGGGGTTACCGGGGAGCTGTTTTTT; CDR3: CASSVSTGVTGELFF
D: TRBD2; V: TRBV5-1; size: many; length: 16; J: TRBJ2-3; DNA: TGCGCCAGCAGCTCTTGGACTAGCGGGGGCGCAGATACGCAGTATTTT; CDR3: CASSSWTSGGADTQYF
D: .; V: TRBV21-1; size: medium-sized; length: 18; J: TRBJ2-7; DNA: TGTGCCAGCAGCGCAAGAAATGTATTGGTTGGGCCCCACTACGAGCAGTACTTC; CDR3: CASSARNVLVGPHYEQYF
D: .; V: TRBV6-5; size: many; length: 17; J: TRBJ1-2; DNA: TGTGCCAGCAGTTCCACCACTCAACCGGGACAAGGATATGGCTACACCTTC; CDR3: CASSSTTQPGQGYGYTF
D: .; V: TRBV3-1; size: many; length: 15; J: TRBJ1-5; DNA: TGTGCCAGCAGCCAAGGGGCGGTTAGCAATCAGCCCCAGCATTTT; CDR3: CASSQGAVSNQPQHF
D: TRBD1; V: TRBV27; size: many; length: 15; J: TRBJ2-7; DNA: TGTGCCAGCAGAGGATTGGGACAGGGGGCCTACGAGCAGTACTTC; CDR3: CASRGLGQGAYEQYF
D: .; V: TRBV10-3; size: many; length: 12; J: TRBJ1-4; DNA: TGTGCCATCAGTGATGGAGGTGAAAAACTGTTTTTT; CDR3: CAISDGGEKLFF
D: .; V: TRBV19; size: .; length: 14; J: TRBJ1-5; DNA: TGTGCCAGTTGTTCTGGGAGACGCAATCAGCCCCAGCATTTT; CDR3: CASCSGRRNQPQHF
D: .; V: TRBV20-1; size: .; length: 13; J: TRBJ2-7; DNA: TGCAGTGCTAGAGATCCGGGGACCTACGAGCAGTACTTC; CDR3: CSARDPGTYEQYF